A single sample is the source of the 19 T cell receptor beta chains below, sequenced in a study of T cells after yellow fever vaccination. One entry per CDR3 protein, called by TCRdb with MiXCR from the 5' RACE reads. The data show about 340,000 distinct CDR3 sequences, 3% to 4.5% seen once. Source: PBMCs, taken 5 days after the yellow fever booster vaccination. The source is a man aged 18 to 30 who received the YFV17D yellow fever vaccine.

This clonotype was seen more than once but under ten times. The rearrangement uses TRBV4-2 and TRBJ2-5; D is perhaps TRBD1 (5 bases). V lost 1 base, J lost 1 base, and 7 bases lay in between. The V gene's germline CDR1 is LGHNA and CDR2 YNFKEQ. The CDR3 is 14 amino acids. This chain's CDR3 is CASSQGQSQETQYF. The CDR3 DNA reads as TGTGCCAGCAGCCAAGGACAGTCCCAAGAGACCCAGTACTTC.

This clonotype was seen only a few times. The rearrangement joins TRBV2 to TRBJ2-7; D may be TRBD1 (6 bases). V was cut by 1 base and J by 6 bases, with 13 bases left in between. The CDR3 has 14 amino acids. Germline V gives CDR1 SNHLY, CDR2 FYNNEI. The CDR3 DNA is TGTGCCAGCAGTGAAGACAGGGTGCGGAGCGAGCAGTACGTC. Translating gives CASSEDRVRSEQYV.

This clonotype occurred a few times. CDR3 loop: CSAPRTGNTEAFF. CDR3 bases: TGCAGTGCTCCTAGGACAGGCAACACTGAAGCTTTCTTT. V gene TRBV20-1 combines with J gene TRBJ1-1, with 7 bases lining up with TRBD1. The CDR3 sequence is 13 residues long. CDR1 and CDR2 (germline): DFQATT, SNEGSKA (reference sequence). The V segment lost 5 bases and the J segment 2 bases; nucleotides outside the gene matches: 5.

This clonotype has a handful of counts. This chain uses TRBV5-1 with TRBJ1-4; D gene unclear. V lost 1 base and J 5 bases, leaving 3 bases between the germline ends. This CDR3 is built from 12 residues. The germline CDR1 and CDR2 sequences are SGHRS and YFSETQ. The CDR3 DNA follows: TGCGCCAGCAGCTTGCAGAATGAAAAACTGTTTTTT. It is translated as CASSLQNEKLFF. The whole variable domain, remainder taken from reference TRBV5-1 and TRBJ1-4, is KAGVTQTPRYLIKTRGQQVTLSCSPISGHRSVSWYQQTPGQGLQFLFEYFSETQRNKGNFPGRFSGRQFSNSRSEMNVSTLELGDSALYLCASSLQNEKLFFGSGTQLSVL.

The chain couples TRBV5-1 to TRBJ2-1, with TRBD2 matching over 7 bases. Germline V gives CDR1 SGHRS, CDR2 YFSETQ. CDR3 size: 13 residues. After removal of 4 bases from V and 9 bases from J, the junction contained 7 bases not matched to a gene. The CDR3 region has the DNA TGCGCCAGCAGCGCGGGGGTGGGGATTGAGCAGTTCTTC. This encodes CASSAGVGIEQFF.

J is TRBJ2-1 and V is TRBV27, with 10 bases that match TRBD2. Losses at the gene ends were 5 bases for V and 7 bases for J; bases not matched to a gene: 5. The CDR3 consists of 14 residues. CDR1 and CDR2 (germline): MNHEY, SMNVEV (reference sequence). The CDR3, as DNA: TGTGCCAGCAGTCAGCGGGGGGGTCTGAATGAGCAGTTCTTC. As protein: CASSQRGGLNEQFF.

The rearrangement joins TRBV6-5 to TRBJ2-5, with TRBD2 identical over 11 bases. From germline, CDR1 is MNHEY and CDR2 SVGAGI. The CDR3 contains 15 residues. The junction had 10 bases not matched to a gene; V was cut back by 6 bases and J by 7 bases. The DNA of the CDR3 is TGTGCCAGCAGCCCCACTAGCGGGGGTCAGGGGACCCAGTACTTC. Translated, it gives CASSPTSGGQGTQYF.

This clonotype came up many times. V is TRBV12-3 or TRBV12-4 and J is TRBJ2-3; TRBD2 might be the D (6 bases). The CDR3 is made up of 13 amino acids. The V gene lost 7 bases and the J gene lost 2 bases, with 10 bases spanning the gap. The CDR3: CASIGGATDTQYF. CDR3 DNA: TGTGCCAGCATCGGGGGAGCCACAGATACGCAGTATTTT.

In its sample, this clonotype was seen a few times. V usage is TRBV12-3 or TRBV12-4 and J usage is TRBJ2-7; D ambiguous. CDR3 length: 13 residues. Between the trimmed V and J ends, which lost 3 bases and 2 bases, there was a span of 8 bases. As DNA, the CDR3 is TGTGCCAGCAGTTTTTGGTTAACCTACGAGCAGTACTTC. The encoded protein is CASSFWLTYEQYF.

This clonotype was seen at least ten times. The CDR3 nucleotides are TGTGCCAGCAGCTTAAGCCAGGGGGCTGAAGCTTTCTTT. Translated, it gives CASSLSQGAEAFF. The chain recombines TRBV7-7 with TRBJ1-1, with TRBD1 matching over 7 bases. There are 13 residues in the CDR3. V trimming: 2 bases; J trimming: 6 bases; junction bases outside the gene matches: 3. CDR1 is SSHAT and CDR2 is FNYEAQ in the germline V gene (reference sequence).

The V and J genes are TRBV24-1 and TRBJ1-5, with 7 nucleotides matching TRBD1. The CDR3 extends over 16 amino acids. CDR1 is KGHDR and CDR2 is SFDVKD in the germline V gene. J was trimmed by 2 bases and V by 0 bases; bases with no gene match: 3. Here the CDR3 reads CATSDLGDRGNQPQHF. Written as DNA, the CDR3 is TGTGCCACCAGTGATTTGGGAGACAGGGGCAATCAGCCCCAGCATTTT.

V usage is TRBV27 and J usage is TRBJ2-5, with D hard to call. CDR3 size: 13 residues. CDR1 and CDR2 (germline): MNHEY, SMNVEV (reference sequence). The germline V and J ends were trimmed by 4 bases and 1 base, with 7 bases remaining between them. The CDR3 region has the DNA TGTGCCAGCAGTTGGCGCTTCCAAGAGACCCAGTACTTC. Translating it yields CASSWRFQETQYF.

This clonotype appeared a few times. The J gene is TRBJ1-3, the V gene TRBV9; D is perhaps TRBD1 (6 bases). Per the germline V gene, CDR1 is SGDLS and CDR2 is YYNGEE. Deletions cut 0 bases from V and 6 bases from J, with 10 bases between. CDR3 length: 14 amino acids. The CDR3 sequence: CASSVDRAANTIYF. CDR3 DNA sequence: TGTGCCAGCAGCGTAGACAGGGCGGCAAACACCATATATTTT. The variable domain in full, completed from reference TRBV9 and TRBJ1-3, reads DSGVTQTPKHLITATGQRVTLRCSPRSGDLSVYWYQQSLDQGLQFLIQYYNGEERAKGNILERFSAQQFPDLHSELNLSSLELGDSALYFCASSVDRAANTIYFGEGSWLTVV.

This clonotype appeared many times. The genes are TRBV12-3 or TRBV12-4 and TRBJ2-7; 8 positions match TRBD2. V trimming: 7 bases; J trimming: 0 bases; junction bases outside the gene matches: 5. This CDR3 comprises 14 residues. CDR3 sequence reads: CASTGTRSSYEQYF. The CDR3 region has the DNA TGTGCCAGCACCGGGACTAGGTCCTCCTACGAGCAGTACTTC.

The chain employs TRBV5-4 and TRBJ2-5, with 9 bases aligning to TRBD2. V shed 2 bases and J 5 bases; nucleotides not matched to a gene: 4. This CDR3 has 14 residues. CDR1 is SGHNT and CDR2 is YYREEE in the germline V gene (reference sequence). CDR3 nucleotides: TGTGCCAGCAGCTTAACTAGCGGGCACGAGACCCAGTACTTC. It translates to CASSLTSGHETQYF.

V is TRBV6-5 and J is TRBJ1-1; D unresolved. Trimming took 9 bases from V and 11 from J, leaving 19 bases between them. The germline gives CDR1 MNHEY, CDR2 SVGAGI. The CDR3 sequence is 12 residues long. The CDR3 region is CASYPSRGRAFF. In nucleotides, the CDR3 is TGTGCCAGTTATCCTTCCCGCGGGAGGGCTTTCTTT.

This chain connects TRBV6-2 or TRBV6-3 to TRBJ2-2; D tentatively reads TRBD1 or TRBD2 (5 bases each). CDR1 and CDR2 from the germline V gene are MNHEY and SVGEGT. The CDR3 contains 16 residues. Trimming shortened V by 2 bases and J by 5 bases, and 15 bases separated the two germline ends. The CDR3 spells CASSYLRGERTGELFF. The CDR3 nucleotides read TGTGCCAGCAGTTACCTTAGAGGGGAGAGGACCGGGGAGCTGTTTTTT.

In this sample, this clonotype turned up many times. The CDR3 region has the DNA TGCGCCAGCAGCCAAGTTGGAGGCCTTTTCTCTGGGGCCAACGTCCTGACTTTC. Amino acid sequence: CASSQVGGLFSGANVLTF. The V and J genes are TRBV4-1 and TRBJ2-6; possible D gene TRBD2, 5 bases. The germline CDR1 and CDR2 sequences are MGHRA and YSYEKL. The length of the CDR3 is 18 residues. Trimming removed 1 base from V and 0 bases from J, with 13 bases in between.

In its sample, this clonotype was seen many times. This chain connects TRBV5-1 to TRBJ2-7, with 10 bases matching TRBD1. Trimming took 4 bases from V and 2 from J; bases not matched to a gene: 6. The CDR3 extends over 15 amino acids. Germline V gene data show CDR1 as SGHRS and CDR2 as YFSETQ. CDR3 nucleotide sequence: TGCGCCAGCAGCAGACTCGGACAGGGGGCCTACGAGCAGTACTTC. Protein: CASSRLGQGAYEQYF.